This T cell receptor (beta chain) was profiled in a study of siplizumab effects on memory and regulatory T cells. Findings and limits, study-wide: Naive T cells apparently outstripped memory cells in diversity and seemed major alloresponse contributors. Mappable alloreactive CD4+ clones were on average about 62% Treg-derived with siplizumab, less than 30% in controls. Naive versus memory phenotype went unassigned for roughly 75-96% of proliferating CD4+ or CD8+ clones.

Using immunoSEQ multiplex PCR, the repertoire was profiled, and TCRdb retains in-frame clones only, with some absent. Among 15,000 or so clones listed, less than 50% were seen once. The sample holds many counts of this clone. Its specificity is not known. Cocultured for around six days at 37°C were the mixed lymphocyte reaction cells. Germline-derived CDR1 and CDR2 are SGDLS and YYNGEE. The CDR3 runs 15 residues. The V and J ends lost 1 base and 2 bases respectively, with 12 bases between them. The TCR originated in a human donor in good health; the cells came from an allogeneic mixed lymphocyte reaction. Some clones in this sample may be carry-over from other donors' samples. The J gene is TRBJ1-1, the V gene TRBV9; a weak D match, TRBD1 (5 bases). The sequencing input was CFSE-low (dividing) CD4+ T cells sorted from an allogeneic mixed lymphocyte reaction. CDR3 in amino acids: CASSVQQGSNTEAFF. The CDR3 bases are TGTGCCAGCAGCGTACAGCAGGGAAGTAACACTGAAGCTTTCTTT.